The 11 T cell receptor beta chains below come from one sample, sequenced in a study of blood T cell repertoires in COVID-19. Using immunoSEQ multiplex PCR, the repertoire was profiled, and TCRdb retains in-frame clones only, with some absent. The sample yields around 15,000 clones, over 70% seen once. The sequencing sample was made of peripheral blood. These receptors were obtained from a man between 60 and 70 years old with acute or convalescent COVID-19.

The V gene is TRBV7-3, the J gene TRBJ2-5, with TRBD2 identical over 8 bases. This CDR3 is 16 amino acids long. Looked up from germline, CDR1 is SGHTA and CDR2 is FQGTGA. Germline trimming cut 5 bases from V and 5 bases from J; bases unmatched to any gene: 13. The CDR3 region has the DNA TGTGCCAGCAGCGCAACCGGGACTAGGGGCCGGGAGACCCAGTACTTC. Amino acids: CASSATGTRGRETQYF. The full variable domain, with the rest looked up from reference TRBV7-3 and TRBJ2-5, is GAGVSQTPSNKVTEKGKYVELRCDPISGHTALYWYRQSLGQGPEFLIYFQGTGAADDSGLPNDRFFAVRPEGSVSTLKIQRTERGDSAVYLCASSATGTRGRETQYFGPGTRLLVL.

The chain employs TRBV6-2 or TRBV6-3 and TRBJ1-2; D possibly corresponds to TRBD1 (6 bases). There are 14 residues in the CDR3. Between the trimmed V and J ends, which lost 4 bases and 6 bases, there was a span of 15 bases. Germline CDR1 and CDR2: MNHEY and SVGEGT. CDR3 region: CASSLRGRGDGYTF. CDR3 in DNA: TGTGCCAGCAGTTTGCGGGGGCGCGGGGATGGCTACACCTTC.

The chain carries TRBV4-1 and TRBJ1-2; D gene uncertain. The V gene lost 1 base and the J gene lost 3 bases, with 6 bases spanning the gap. Germline assignment: CDR1 MGHRA and CDR2 YSYEKL. This CDR3 contains 13 residues. The chain's CDR3 is CASSQGQYYGYTF. The CDR3 DNA follows: TGCGCCAGCAGCCAAGGGCAGTACTATGGCTACACCTTC.

The gene calls are TRBV5-3 and TRBJ2-2, with D perhaps TRBD1 (6 bases). TRBV5-3 falls under the ORF class, with uncertain function. With 9 bases removed from V and 1 base from J, the gap between germline ends came to 13 bases. The CDR3 length is 14 residues. The CDR3 coding sequence is TGTGCCAACAACAAACAGGGGAACACCGGGGAGCTGTTTTTT. This gives the protein CANNKQGNTGELFF.

The V gene is TRBV9, the J gene TRBJ2-3; 14 nucleotides match TRBD2. The germline gives CDR1 SGDLS, CDR2 YYNGEE. The length of the CDR3 is 15 residues. Trimming cost V 2 bases and J 5 bases; bases outside gene matches: 1. The CDR3 DNA sequence: TGTGCCAGCAGCGTGGGACTAGCGGGAGTAGATACGCAGTATTTT. This gives the protein CASSVGLAGVDTQYF.

This chain uses TRBV5-6 with TRBJ2-7; 10 bases agree with TRBD1. The CDR3 has 15 amino acids. Looked up from germline, CDR1 is SGHDT and CDR2 is YYEEEE. Trimming cost V 1 base and J 5 bases; bases outside gene matches: 6. CDR3 amino acids: CASSLSGQGVNEQYF. CDR3 nucleotide sequence: TGTGCCAGCAGCTTGAGCGGACAGGGGGTAAACGAGCAGTACTTC.

The rearrangement joins TRBV10-3 to TRBJ2-1; TRBD1 might be the D (6 bases). The CDR3 consists of 12 residues. Germline values: CDR1 ENHRY, CDR2 SYGVKD. V was cut by 5 bases and J by 9 bases, with 11 bases left in between. The CDR3: CAISRTGLEQFF. CDR3 in DNA: TGTGCCATCAGTAGAACAGGGCTTGAGCAGTTCTTC.

The chain recombines TRBV10-3 with TRBJ2-1; 9 positions agree with TRBD1. V shed 6 bases, J shed 6 bases, and the junction held 9 bases outside the gene matches. Germline CDR1 is ENHRY and CDR2 is SYGVKD. CDR3 length: 15 residues. The CDR3 DNA follows: TGTGCCATCAGACCTGACAGGGGGTTTTTCAATGAGCAGTTCTTC. Its translation: CAIRPDRGFFNEQFF.

V is TRBV15 and J is TRBJ1-5; 8 bases agree with TRBD1. This CDR3 has 15 residues. The V gene end was trimmed by 1 base and the J gene end by 7 bases; junction bases not matched to a gene: 6. Germline CDR1 and CDR2: LNHNV and YYDKDF (reference sequence). The CDR3: CATSRGTGFEQPQHF. The DNA for the CDR3 is TGTGCCACCAGCAGAGGGACAGGGTTCGAGCAGCCCCAGCATTTT.

The chain uses TRBV15 and TRBJ2-2, with 10 positions matching TRBD1. V was clipped by 9 bases and J by 8 bases; unmatched bases: 9. CDR3 length: 14 amino acids. Germline values: CDR1 LNHNV, CDR2 YYDKDF (reference sequence). CDR3 residues: CATEWTGGQGELFF. The CDR3 DNA reads as TGTGCCACAGAGTGGACAGGGGGACAAGGGGAGCTGTTTTTT. The full variable domain, with the rest looked up from reference TRBV15 and TRBJ2-2, is DAMVIQNPRYQVTQFGKPVTLSCSQTLNHNVMYWYQQKSSQAPKLLFHYYDKDFNNEADTPDNFQSRRPNTSFCFLDIRSPGLGDTAMYLCATEWTGGQGELFFGEGSRLTVL.

V gene TRBV2 combines with J gene TRBJ1-6; D may be TRBD1 (5 bases). The CDR3 is made up of 15 amino acids. Trimming removed 7 bases from V and 3 bases from J, with 13 bases in between. Germline V lookup: CDR1 SNHLY, CDR2 FYNNEI. CDR3: CASTKQTDYNSPLHF. The CDR3 region has the DNA TGTGCCAGCACGAAACAGACAGACTATAATTCACCCCTCCACTTT. Combining the CDR3 with reference TRBV2 and TRBJ1-6 gives the whole variable domain EPEVTQTPSHQVTQMGQEVILRCVPISNHLYFYWYRQILGQKVEFLVSFYNNEISEKSEIFDDQFSVERPDGSNFTLKIRSTKLEDSAMYFCASTKQTDYNSPLHFGNGTRLTVT.